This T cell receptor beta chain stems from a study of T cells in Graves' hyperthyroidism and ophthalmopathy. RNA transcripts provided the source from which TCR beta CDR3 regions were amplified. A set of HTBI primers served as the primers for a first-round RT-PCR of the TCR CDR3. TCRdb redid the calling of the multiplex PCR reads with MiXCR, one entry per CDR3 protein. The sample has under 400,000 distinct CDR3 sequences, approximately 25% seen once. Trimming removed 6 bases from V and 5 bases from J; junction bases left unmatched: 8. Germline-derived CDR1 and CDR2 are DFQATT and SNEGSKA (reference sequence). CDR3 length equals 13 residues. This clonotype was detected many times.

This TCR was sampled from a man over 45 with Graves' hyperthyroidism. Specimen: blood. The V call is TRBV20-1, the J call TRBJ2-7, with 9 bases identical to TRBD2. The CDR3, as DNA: TGCAGTGCGCATAGCGGGAGTATCGACGAGCAGTACTTC. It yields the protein CSAHSGSIDEQYF.